This T cell receptor (beta chain) was sequenced for a study of blood T cells in healthy people across ages. General study findings and limits: Across samples, TCR beta diversity tracked strongly with naive T cell percentage. Roughly linear declines in TCR beta diversity per million T cells occurred with age.

A sample-barcoded 5' primer and a J-beta primer mix were used in a second PCR of roughly 7 to 12 cycles. TCRdb used MiXCR to reprocess the 5' RACE reads, holding one entry per CDR3 protein. The data show hundreds of thousands of distinct CDR3 sequences, around 41% seen once. Comments on this clonotype: The antigen remains unidentified.

V lost 5 bases to trimming and J lost 4 bases; unmatched junction nucleotides: 7. CDR1 is DFQATT, CDR2 SNEGSKA, per germline (reference sequence). CDR3 length equals 14 residues. Healthy Caucasian individuals from Russia aged about 6 to 95 were enrolled as donors. V gene TRBV20-1 combines with J gene TRBJ2-7, with 11 bases fitting TRBD1. Sequences were obtained from blood. The clonotype was recovered from a man of 80 years or more in good health. Here the CDR3 reads CSAAPGQGGYEQYF. CDR3 DNA: TGCAGTGCTGCCCCGGGACAGGGGGGTTACGAGCAGTACTTC.